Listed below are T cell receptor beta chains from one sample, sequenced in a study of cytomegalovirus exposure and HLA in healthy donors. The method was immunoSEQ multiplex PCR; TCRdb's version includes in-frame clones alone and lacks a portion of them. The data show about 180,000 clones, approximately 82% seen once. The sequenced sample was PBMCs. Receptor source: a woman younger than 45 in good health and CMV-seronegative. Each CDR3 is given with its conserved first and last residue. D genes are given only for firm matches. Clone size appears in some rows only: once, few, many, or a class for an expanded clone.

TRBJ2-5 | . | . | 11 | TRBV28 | TGTGCCAGCAGGAGCGTAGAGACCCAGTACTTC | CASRSVETQYF
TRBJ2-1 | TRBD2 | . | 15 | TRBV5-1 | TGCGCCAGCAGTCCTAGCGGGGGGTCATACAATGAGCAGTTCTTC | CASSPSGGSYNEQFF
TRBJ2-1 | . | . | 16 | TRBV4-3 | TGCGCCAGCAGCCAAGAGGCCGCGGGACCCCGCTTTGAGCAGTTCTTC | CASSQEAAGPRFEQFF
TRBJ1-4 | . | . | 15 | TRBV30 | TGTGCCTGGAGTGTACAACTCATGGGGGGAGAAAAACTGTTTTTT | CAWSVQLMGGEKLFF
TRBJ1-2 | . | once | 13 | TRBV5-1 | TGCGCCAGCAGCCCATCAGGGCCCTATGGCTACACCTTC | CASSPSGPYGYTF
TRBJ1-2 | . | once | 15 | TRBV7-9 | TGTTCCAGCAGCTTAGTGGGTGGGGGCGCCACCGGCTACACCTTC | CSSSLVGGGATGYTF
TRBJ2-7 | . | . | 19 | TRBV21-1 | TGTGCCAGCAGCGGGGACCGGGACAGGGGAGTCGTGCGGCGCTACGAGCAGTACTTC | CASSGDRDRGVVRRYEQYF
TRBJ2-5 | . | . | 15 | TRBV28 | TGTGCCAGCAGTTACCTGGGGGCGGGCGGGGAGACCCAGTACTTC | CASSYLGAGGETQYF
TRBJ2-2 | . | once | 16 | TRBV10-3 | TGTGCCATCAGTGAGAGGGGAGGTCCGGACACCGGGGAGCTGTTTTTT | CAISERGGPDTGELFF
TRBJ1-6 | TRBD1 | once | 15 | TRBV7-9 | TGTGCCAGCAGCTCACGGGACAGTCTAAATTCACCCCTCCACTTT | CASSSRDSLNSPLHF
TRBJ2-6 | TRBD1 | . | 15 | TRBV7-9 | TGTGCCAGCAAACAGGGGGATTTCGGGGCCAACGGCCTGACTTTC | CASKQGDFGANGLTF
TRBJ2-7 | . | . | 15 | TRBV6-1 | TGTGCCAGCAGTGGCAGGGACACGGGTCCCTACGAGCAGTACTTC | CASSGRDTGPYEQYF